This T cell receptor (beta chain) was recovered during a study of T cell responses to AZD1222 COVID-19 vaccine. Study-wide results and limits: The study identified only six AZD1222 recipients as seropositive at baseline. Donors skewed white British and female; clonal diversity was possibly underestimated.

The table lists this clone with a count of one. The antigen remains unidentified. Libraries were prepared by immunoSEQ multiplex PCR; TCRdb keeps only in-frame clonotypes and omits some of them. The data contain around 150,000 clones, 90% of them singletons. The CDR3 runs 16 residues. Germline V gene data show CDR1 as KGHSH and CDR2 as LQKENI. The ends lost 3 bases at V and 6 bases at J; junction bases unmatched: 11. The chain couples TRBV18 to TRBJ2-4; 7 bases agree with TRBD2. This TCR was recovered from an adult in good health. Source: peripheral blood, taken on day 0 of AZD1222 vaccination. This chain's CDR3 is CASSPPGQGGRNIQYF. Here the CDR3 DNA reads TGTGCCAGCTCACCCCCTGGGCAGGGAGGGAGAAACATTCAGTACTTC. The variable domain in full, with the rest retrieved from reference TRBV18 and TRBJ2-4, is NAGVMQNPRHLVRRRGQEARLRCSPMKGHSHVYWYRQLPEEGLKFMVYLQKENIIDESGMPKERFSAEFPKEGPSILRIQQVVRGDSAAYFCASSPPGQGGRNIQYFGAGTRLSVL.